This T cell receptor (beta chain) was sequenced in a study of lymphopenia after photon versus proton radiotherapy. General observations from the study: Oligoclonal CD8+ Temra expansion after nadir drove photon patients' diversity drop. Relative stability marked proton patients; photon patients lost diversity and naive cells.

To note about this clone: What it binds is unknown.

Only in-frame clones appear in the TCRdb table, and some are missing; sequencing was by immunoSEQ multiplex PCR. Of about 65,000 clones in the sample, 75% to 90% were seen once. The sequenced sample was peripheral blood, obtained from a patient treated with proton-based radiotherapy. The origin of this receptor is a man at least 80 years old with esophageal cancer.

The CDR3 nucleotides read TGTGCCACCAGCAGCTGGACAGCCGGCAATCAGCCCCAGCATTTT. Translating gives CATSSWTAGNQPQHF. V gene TRBV15 combines with J gene TRBJ1-5, with D tentatively TRBD1 (6 bases). This CDR3 has 15 amino acids. Trimming took 3 bases from V and 2 from J, leaving 11 bases between them. Germline CDR1 reads LNHNV; CDR2 reads YYDKDF (reference sequence). Using reference TRBV15 and TRBJ1-5 for the parts outside the CDR3, the full variable domain is DAMVIQNPRYQVTQFGKPVTLSCSQTLNHNVMYWYQQKSSQAPKLLFHYYDKDFNNEADTPDNFQSRRPNTSFCFLDIRSPGLGDTAMYLCATSSWTAGNQPQHFGDGTRLSIL.